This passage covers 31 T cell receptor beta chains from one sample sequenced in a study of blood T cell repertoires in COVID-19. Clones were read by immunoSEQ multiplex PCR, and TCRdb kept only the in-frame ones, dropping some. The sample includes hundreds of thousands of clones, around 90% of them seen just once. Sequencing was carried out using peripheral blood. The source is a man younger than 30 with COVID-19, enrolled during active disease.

CDR3 nucleotides: TGTGCCAGCAGTCCTCAGATCCGGCGGCAGCCCCAGCATTTT. It yields the protein CASSPQIRRQPQHF. The chain has TRBV6-8 and TRBJ1-5; no reliable D call. Germline loops: CDR1 MNHGY, CDR2 SAAAGT. Trimming pared 5 bases from V and 7 bases from J, leaving 15 bases between. CDR3 size: 14 residues.

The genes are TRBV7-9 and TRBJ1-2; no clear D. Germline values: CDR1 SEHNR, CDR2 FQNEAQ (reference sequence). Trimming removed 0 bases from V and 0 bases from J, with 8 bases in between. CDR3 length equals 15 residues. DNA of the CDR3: TGTGCCAGCAGCTTAGCGTGGCCTCCTAACTATGGCTACACCTTC. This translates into CASSLAWPPNYGYTF.

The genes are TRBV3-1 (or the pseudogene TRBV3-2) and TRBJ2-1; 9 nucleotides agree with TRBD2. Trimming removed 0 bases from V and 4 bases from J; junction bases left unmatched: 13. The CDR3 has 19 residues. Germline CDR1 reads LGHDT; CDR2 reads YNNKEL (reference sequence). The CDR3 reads CASSQEPPVLAGRYNEQFF. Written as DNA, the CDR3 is TGTGCCAGCAGCCAAGAACCCCCGGTTCTAGCGGGGAGATACAATGAGCAGTTCTTC.

In DNA form, the CDR3 reads TGTGCCAGCAGTGAGACTAGTAGGGAGCAGTACTTC. The encoded protein is CASSETSREQYF. V is TRBV27 and J is TRBJ2-7; tentatively, D is TRBD2 (6 bases). V was clipped by 5 bases and J by 7 bases, with 12 bases between them. Per the germline V gene, CDR1 is MNHEY and CDR2 is SMNVEV (reference sequence). The length of the CDR3 is 12 residues.

The CDR3 is CASSYDTSGGADTQYF. As DNA, the CDR3 is TGTGCCAGCAGCTATGACACTAGCGGGGGGGCAGATACGCAGTATTTT. J is TRBJ2-3 and V is TRBV7-9, with TRBD2 identical over 13 bases. V was pared by 4 bases and J by 4 bases, with 5 bases of the junction left unmatched. The CDR3 is 16 amino acids. CDR1 and CDR2 (germline): SEHNR, FQNEAQ (reference sequence).

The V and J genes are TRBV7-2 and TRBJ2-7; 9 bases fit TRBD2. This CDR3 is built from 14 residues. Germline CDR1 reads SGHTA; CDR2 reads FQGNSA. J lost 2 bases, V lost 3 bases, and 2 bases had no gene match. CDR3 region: CASSFSGGAYEQYF. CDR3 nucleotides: TGTGCCAGCAGCTTTAGCGGGGGTGCCTACGAGCAGTACTTC.

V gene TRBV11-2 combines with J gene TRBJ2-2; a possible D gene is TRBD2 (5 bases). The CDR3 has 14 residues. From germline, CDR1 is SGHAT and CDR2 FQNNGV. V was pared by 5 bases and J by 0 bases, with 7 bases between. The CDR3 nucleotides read TGTGCCAGCAGCCGGGGAGCGAACACCGGGGAGCTGTTTTTT. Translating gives CASSRGANTGELFF.

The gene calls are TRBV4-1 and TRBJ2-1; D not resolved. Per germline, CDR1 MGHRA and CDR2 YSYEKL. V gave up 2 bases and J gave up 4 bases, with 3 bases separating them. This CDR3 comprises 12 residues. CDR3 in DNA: TGCGCCAGCAGCCAATCTTACAATGAGCAGTTCTTC. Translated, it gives CASSQSYNEQFF.

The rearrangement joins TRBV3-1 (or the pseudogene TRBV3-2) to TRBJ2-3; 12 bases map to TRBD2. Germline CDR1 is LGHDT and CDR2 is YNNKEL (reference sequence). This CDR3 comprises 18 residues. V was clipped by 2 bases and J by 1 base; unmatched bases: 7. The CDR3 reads CASSQLAGGPGRTDTQYF. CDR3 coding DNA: TGTGCCAGCAGCCAACTAGCGGGAGGGCCCGGTCGCACAGATACGCAGTATTTT.

CDR3 DNA: TGTGCCAGCAGCCAACTTACAGGCAATTCACCCCTCCACTTT. Translation gives CASSQLTGNSPLHF. V and J are TRBV9 and TRBJ1-6; D possibly corresponds to TRBD1 (5 bases). Trimming took off 4 bases at V and 7 bases at J, with 12 bases between the two ends. The CDR3 covers 14 residues. Germline assignment: CDR1 SGDLS and CDR2 YYNGEE.

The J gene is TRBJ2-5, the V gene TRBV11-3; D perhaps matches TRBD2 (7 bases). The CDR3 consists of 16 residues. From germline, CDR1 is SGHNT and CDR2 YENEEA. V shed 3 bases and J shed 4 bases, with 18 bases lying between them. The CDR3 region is CASSFRMGGLGETQYF. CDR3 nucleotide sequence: TGTGCCAGCAGCTTCCGAATGGGGGGGCTGGGAGAGACCCAGTACTTC.

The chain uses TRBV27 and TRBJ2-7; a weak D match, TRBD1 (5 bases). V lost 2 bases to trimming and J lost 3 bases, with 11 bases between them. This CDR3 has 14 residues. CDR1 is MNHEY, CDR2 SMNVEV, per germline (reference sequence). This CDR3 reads CASSLGQRGYEQYF. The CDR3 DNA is TGTGCCAGCAGTTTAGGACAAAGAGGCTACGAGCAGTACTTC.

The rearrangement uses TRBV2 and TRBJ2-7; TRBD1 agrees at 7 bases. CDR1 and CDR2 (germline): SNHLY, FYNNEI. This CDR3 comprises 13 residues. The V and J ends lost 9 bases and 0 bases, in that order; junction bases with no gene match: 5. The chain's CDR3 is CASRTGHSYEQYF. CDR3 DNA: TGTGCCAGTAGGACAGGCCACTCCTACGAGCAGTACTTC.

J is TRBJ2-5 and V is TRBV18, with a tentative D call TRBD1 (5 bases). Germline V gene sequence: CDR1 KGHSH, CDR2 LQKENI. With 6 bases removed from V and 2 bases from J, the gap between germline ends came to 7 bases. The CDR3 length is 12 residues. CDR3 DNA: TGTGCCAGCTCGAGACAGCAAGAGACCCAGTACTTC. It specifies CASSRQQETQYF.

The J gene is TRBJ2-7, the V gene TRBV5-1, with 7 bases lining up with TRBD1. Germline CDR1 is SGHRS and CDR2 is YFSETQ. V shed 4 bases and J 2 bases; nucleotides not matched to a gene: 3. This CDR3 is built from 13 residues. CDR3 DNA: TGCGCCAGCAGCGTGGGGACAGCCTACGAGCAGTACTTC. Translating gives CASSVGTAYEQYF. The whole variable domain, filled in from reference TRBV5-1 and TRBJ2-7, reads KAGVTQTPRYLIKTRGQQVTLSCSPISGHRSVSWYQQTPGQGLQFLFEYFSETQRNKGNFPGRFSGRQFSNSRSEMNVSTLELGDSALYLCASSVGTAYEQYFGPGTRLTVT.

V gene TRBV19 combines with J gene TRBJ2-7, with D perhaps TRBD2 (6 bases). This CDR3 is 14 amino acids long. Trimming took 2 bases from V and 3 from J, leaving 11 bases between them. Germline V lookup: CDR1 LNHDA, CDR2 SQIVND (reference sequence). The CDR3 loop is CASSIMAGNYEQYF. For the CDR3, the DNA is TGTGCCAGTAGTATAATGGCGGGGAACTACGAGCAGTACTTC.

For the CDR3, the DNA is TGTGCCAGCAGCCCCGGACAGTACACTGAAGCTTTCTTT. Translating it yields CASSPGQYTEAFF. The chain uses TRBV7-9 and TRBJ1-1; possibly TRBD1 for D (6 bases). The CDR3 loop spans 13 amino acids. The V gene's germline CDR1 is SEHNR and CDR2 FQNEAQ (reference sequence). V dropped 5 bases and J dropped 3 bases, with 10 bases sitting between them. Using reference TRBV7-9 and TRBJ1-1 for the parts outside the CDR3, the full variable domain is DTGVSQNPRHKITKRGQNVTFRCDPISEHNRLYWYRQTLGQGPEFLTYFQNEAQLEKSRLLSDRFSAERPKGSFSTLEIQRTEQGDSAMYLCASSPGQYTEAFFGQGTRLTVV.

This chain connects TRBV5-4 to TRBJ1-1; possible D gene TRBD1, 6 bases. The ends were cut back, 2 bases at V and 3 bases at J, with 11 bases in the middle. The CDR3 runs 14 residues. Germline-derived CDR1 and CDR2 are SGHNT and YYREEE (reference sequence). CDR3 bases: TGTGCCAGCAGCTTTGACAGGTCGTACACTGAAGCTTTCTTT. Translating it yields CASSFDRSYTEAFF.

The CDR3 DNA reads as TGCGCCAGCAGCTTGGGTTATGCTAGCGGGAGGGCATCCTACAATGAGCAGTTCTTC. This encodes CASSLGYASGRASYNEQFF. The chain joins TRBV5-1 to TRBJ2-1; 12 nucleotides line up with TRBD2. The CDR3 loop spans 19 amino acids. Per germline, CDR1 SGHRS and CDR2 YFSETQ. V shed 0 bases and J 1 base; nucleotides not matched to a gene: 8.

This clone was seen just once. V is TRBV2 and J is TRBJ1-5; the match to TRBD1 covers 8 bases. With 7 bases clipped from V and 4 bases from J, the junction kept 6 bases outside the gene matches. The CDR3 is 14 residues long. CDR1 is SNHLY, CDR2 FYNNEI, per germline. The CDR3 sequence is CASTFRQGNQPQHF. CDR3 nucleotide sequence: TGTGCCAGCACCTTTAGACAGGGGAATCAGCCCCAGCATTTT.

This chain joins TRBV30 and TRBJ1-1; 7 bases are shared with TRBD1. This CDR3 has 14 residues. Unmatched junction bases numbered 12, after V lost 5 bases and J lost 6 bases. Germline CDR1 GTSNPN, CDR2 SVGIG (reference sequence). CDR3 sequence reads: CAWGGNRGGAEAFF. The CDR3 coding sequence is TGTGCCTGGGGGGGGAACAGGGGAGGAGCTGAAGCTTTCTTT.

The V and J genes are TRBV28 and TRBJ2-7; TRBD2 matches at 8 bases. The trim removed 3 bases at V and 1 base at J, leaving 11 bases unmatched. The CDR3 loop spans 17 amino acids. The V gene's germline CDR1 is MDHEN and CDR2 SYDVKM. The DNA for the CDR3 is TGTGCCAGCAGTTTCCTGGGCGGTACTAGCGGATCCTACGAGCAGTACTTC. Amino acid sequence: CASSFLGGTSGSYEQYF.

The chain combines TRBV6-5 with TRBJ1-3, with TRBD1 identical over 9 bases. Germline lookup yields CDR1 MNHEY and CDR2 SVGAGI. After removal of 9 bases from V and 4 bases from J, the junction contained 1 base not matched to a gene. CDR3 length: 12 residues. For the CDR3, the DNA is TGTGCCAGACAGGGGGCCGGAAACACCATATATTTT. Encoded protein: CARQGAGNTIYF.

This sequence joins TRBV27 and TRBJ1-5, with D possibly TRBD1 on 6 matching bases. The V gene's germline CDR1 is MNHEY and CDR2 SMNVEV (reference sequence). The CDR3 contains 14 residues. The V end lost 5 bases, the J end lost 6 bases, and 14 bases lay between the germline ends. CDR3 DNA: TGTGCCAGCAGTCCTACAGGGTACGGTCAGCCCCAGCATTTT. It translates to CASSPTGYGQPQHF.

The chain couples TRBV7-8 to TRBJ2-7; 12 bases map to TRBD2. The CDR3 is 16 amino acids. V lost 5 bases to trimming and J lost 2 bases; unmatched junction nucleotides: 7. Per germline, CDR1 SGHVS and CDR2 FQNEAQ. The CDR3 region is CASSIRLAGDAYEQYF. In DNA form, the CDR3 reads TGTGCCAGCAGCATACGACTAGCGGGGGACGCCTACGAGCAGTACTTC.

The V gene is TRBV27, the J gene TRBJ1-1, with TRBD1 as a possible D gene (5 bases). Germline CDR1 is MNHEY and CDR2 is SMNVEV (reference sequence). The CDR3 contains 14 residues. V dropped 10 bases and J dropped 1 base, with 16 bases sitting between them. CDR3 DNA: TGTGCCACTGCGGGGGGGGGAAGGAACACTGAAGCTTTCTTT. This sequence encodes CATAGGGRNTEAFF.

This CDR3 is CASSPLITNTYEQYF. In DNA form, the CDR3 reads TGTGCCAGCAGTCCGCTGATCACCAACACCTACGAGCAGTACTTC. The V call is TRBV27, the J call TRBJ2-7; no firm D call. The germline V gene has CDR1 MNHEY and CDR2 SMNVEV (reference sequence). The ends were cut back, 5 bases at V and 2 bases at J, with 16 bases in the middle. The CDR3 is 15 residues long.

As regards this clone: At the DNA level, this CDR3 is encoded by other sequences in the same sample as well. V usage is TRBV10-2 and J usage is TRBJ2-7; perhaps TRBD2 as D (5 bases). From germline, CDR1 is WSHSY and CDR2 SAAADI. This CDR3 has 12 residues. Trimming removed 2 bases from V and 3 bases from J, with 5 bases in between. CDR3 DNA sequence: TGCGCCAGCAGTGAGAGCGGCTACGAGCAGTACTTC. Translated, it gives CASSESGYEQYF.

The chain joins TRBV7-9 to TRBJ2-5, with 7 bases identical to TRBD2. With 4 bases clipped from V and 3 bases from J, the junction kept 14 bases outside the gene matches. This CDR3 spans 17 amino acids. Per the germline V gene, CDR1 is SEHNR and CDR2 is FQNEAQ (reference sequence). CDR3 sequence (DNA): TGTGCCAGCAGCTCCCCGGGGGGATCCTCCAAAAAAGAGACCCAGTACTTC. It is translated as CASSSPGGSSKKETQYF.

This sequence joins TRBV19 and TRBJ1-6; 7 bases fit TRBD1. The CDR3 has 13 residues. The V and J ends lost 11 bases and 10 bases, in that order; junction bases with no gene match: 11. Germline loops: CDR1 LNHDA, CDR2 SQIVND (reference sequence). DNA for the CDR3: TGTGCCGGCCCGAGACAGGGAGTATCACCCCTCCACTTT. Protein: CAGPRQGVSPLHF.

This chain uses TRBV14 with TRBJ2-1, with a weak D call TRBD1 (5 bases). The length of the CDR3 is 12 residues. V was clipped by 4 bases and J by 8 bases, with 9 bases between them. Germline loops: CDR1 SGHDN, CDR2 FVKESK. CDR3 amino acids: CASSRARDEQFF. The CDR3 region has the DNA TGTGCCAGCAGCCGTGCCAGGGATGAGCAGTTCTTC.